The clone carrying this TCR beta chain was detected a few times. The antigen is not known. The sample belongs to a study of cytomegalovirus exposure and HLA in healthy donors. On the study more broadly: Out of approximately 400 genotyped donors, about 84% belonged to the Caucasian-associated ancestry cluster.

Broader study findings: Researchers reported from a later analysis that most CMV-associated TCR beta chains appeared HLA-restricted. TRBV6-2, TRBV6-3 and other indistinguishable V segments were excluded. An Asian-associated ancestry cluster reportedly showed fewer N-insertions than the roughly 600-donor mean in a later analysis.

PCR primers comprised 60 Vbeta and 13 Jbeta primers. This table comes from immunoSEQ multiplex PCR, and its TCRdb copy is limited to in-frame clones, with some not included. Of approximately 140,000 clones detected, 66% appear once; the ten largest clones hold roughly 6%. The CDR3 length is 13 residues. V dropped 0 bases and J dropped 2 bases, with 3 bases sitting between them. Germline loops: CDR1 SGDLS, CDR2 YYNGEE. The V gene is TRBV9, the J gene TRBJ1-3; D remains unclear. The sample was PBMCs. This clonotype originated in a woman between 55 and 75 years old in good health and CMV-seronegative. The CDR3 region is CASSVVAGNTIYF. In nucleotides, the CDR3 is TGTGCCAGCAGCGTAGTAGCTGGAAACACCATATATTTT.